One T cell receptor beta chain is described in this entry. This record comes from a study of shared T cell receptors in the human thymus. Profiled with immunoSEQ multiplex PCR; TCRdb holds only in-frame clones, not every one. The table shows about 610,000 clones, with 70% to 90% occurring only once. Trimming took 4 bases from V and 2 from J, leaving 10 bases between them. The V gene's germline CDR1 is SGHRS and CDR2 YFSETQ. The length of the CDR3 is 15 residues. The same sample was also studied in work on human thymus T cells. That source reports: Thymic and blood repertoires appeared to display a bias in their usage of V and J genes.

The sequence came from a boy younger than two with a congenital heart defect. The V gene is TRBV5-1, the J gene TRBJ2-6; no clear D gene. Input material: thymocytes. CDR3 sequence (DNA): TGCGCCAGCAGCCCCCCGGGTACTGGGGCCAACGTCCTGACTTTC. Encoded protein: CASSPPGTGANVLTF.